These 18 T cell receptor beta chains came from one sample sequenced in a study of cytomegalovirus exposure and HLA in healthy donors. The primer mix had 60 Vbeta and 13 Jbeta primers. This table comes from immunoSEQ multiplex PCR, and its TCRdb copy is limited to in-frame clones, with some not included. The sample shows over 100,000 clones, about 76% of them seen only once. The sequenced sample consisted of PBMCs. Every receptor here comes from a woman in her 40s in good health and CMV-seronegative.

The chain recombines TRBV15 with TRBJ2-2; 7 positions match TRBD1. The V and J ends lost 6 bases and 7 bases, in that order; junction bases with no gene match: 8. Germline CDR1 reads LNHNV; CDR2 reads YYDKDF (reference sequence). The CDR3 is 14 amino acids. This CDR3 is CATSGTVIDGELFF. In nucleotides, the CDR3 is TGTGCCACCAGTGGGACAGTAATTGACGGGGAGCTGTTTTTT.

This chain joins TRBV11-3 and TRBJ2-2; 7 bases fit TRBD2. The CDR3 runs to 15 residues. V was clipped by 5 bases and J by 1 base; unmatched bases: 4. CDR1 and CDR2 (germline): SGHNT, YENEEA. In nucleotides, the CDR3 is TGTGCCAGCAGCAACGGGGGGAAGAACACCGGGGAGCTGTTTTTT. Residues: CASSNGGKNTGELFF.

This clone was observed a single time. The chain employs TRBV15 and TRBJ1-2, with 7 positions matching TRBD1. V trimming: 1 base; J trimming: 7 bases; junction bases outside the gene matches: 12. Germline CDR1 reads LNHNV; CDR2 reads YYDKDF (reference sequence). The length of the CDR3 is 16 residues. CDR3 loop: CATSRVAARGLGGYTF. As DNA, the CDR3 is TGTGCCACCAGCAGAGTAGCAGCGAGGGGGCTGGGTGGCTACACCTTC.

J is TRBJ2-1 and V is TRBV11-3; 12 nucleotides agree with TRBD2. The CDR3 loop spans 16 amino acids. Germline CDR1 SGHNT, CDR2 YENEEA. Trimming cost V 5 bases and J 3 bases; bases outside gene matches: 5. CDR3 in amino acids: CASSPWTSGDYNEQFF. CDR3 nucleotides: TGTGCCAGCAGCCCCTGGACTAGCGGGGACTACAATGAGCAGTTCTTC.

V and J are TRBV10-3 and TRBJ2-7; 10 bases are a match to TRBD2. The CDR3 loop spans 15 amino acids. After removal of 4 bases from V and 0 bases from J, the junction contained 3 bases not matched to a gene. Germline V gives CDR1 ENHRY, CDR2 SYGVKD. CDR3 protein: CAISGSGGASYEQYF. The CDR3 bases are TGTGCCATCAGTGGCAGCGGGGGGGCCTCCTACGAGCAGTACTTC.

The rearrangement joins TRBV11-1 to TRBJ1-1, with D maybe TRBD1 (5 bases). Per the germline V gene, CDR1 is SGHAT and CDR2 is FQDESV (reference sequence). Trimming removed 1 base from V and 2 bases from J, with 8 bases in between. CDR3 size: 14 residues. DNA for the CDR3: TGTGCCAGCAGCTTAGTACAGGACAACACTGAAGCTTTCTTT. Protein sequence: CASSLVQDNTEAFF.

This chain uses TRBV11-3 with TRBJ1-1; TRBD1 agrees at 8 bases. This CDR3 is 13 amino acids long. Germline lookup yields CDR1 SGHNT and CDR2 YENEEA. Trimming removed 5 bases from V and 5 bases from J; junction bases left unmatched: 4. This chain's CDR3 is CASSQGARTEAFF. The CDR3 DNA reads TGTGCCAGCAGCCAGGGGGCGAGGACTGAAGCTTTCTTT.

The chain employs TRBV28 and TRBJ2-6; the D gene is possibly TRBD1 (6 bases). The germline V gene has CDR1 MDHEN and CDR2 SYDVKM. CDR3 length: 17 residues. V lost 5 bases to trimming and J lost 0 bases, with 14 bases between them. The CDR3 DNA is TGTGCCAGCAGTAATGACAGGCGAAGCTCTGGGGCCAACGTCCTGACTTTC. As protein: CASSNDRRSSGANVLTF.

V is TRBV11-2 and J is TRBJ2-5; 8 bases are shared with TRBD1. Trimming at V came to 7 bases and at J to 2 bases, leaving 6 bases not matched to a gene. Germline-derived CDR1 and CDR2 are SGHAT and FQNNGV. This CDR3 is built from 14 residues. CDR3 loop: CASKTGTGQETQYF. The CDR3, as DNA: TGTGCCAGCAAGACCGGGACAGGACAAGAGACCCAGTACTTC.

The CDR3 DNA is TGTGCCAGCAGTTACGGGACTAGCGGACGCACAGATACGCAGTATTTT. It encodes CASSYGTSGRTDTQYF. J is TRBJ2-3 and V is TRBV6-6; 11 nucleotides align to TRBD2. Germline trimming cut 2 bases from V and 1 base from J; bases unmatched to any gene: 2. The CDR3 totals 16 residues. Looked up from germline, CDR1 is MNHNY and CDR2 is SVGAGI (reference sequence).

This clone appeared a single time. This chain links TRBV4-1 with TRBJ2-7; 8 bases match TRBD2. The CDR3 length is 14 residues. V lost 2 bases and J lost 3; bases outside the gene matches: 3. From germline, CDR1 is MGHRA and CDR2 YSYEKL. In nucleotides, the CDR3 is TGCGCCAGCAGCCAACCGGGGGGGGACTACGAGCAGTACTTC. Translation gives CASSQPGGDYEQYF.

DNA for the CDR3: TGTGCCATCAGTGGCCCGGGACAAGGGCAGCCCCAGCATTTT. Amino acid sequence: CAISGPGQGQPQHF. The chain couples TRBV10-3 to TRBJ1-5; D perhaps matches TRBD1 (6 bases). This CDR3 has 14 residues. Per the germline V gene, CDR1 is ENHRY and CDR2 is SYGVKD. V was pared by 4 bases and J by 7 bases, with 14 bases between.

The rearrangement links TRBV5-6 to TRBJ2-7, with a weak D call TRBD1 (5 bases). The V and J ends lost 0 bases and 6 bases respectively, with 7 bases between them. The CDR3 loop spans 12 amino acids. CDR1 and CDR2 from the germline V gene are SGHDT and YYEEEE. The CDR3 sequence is CASSLARAEQYF. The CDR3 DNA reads TGTGCCAGCAGCTTGGCCAGGGCCGAGCAGTACTTC.

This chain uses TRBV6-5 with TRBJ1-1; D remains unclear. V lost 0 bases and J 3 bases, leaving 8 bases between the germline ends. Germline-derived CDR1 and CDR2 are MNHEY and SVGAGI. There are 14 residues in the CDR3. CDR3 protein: CASSYSTGDTEAFF. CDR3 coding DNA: TGTGCCAGCAGTTACTCGACGGGTGACACTGAAGCTTTCTTT.

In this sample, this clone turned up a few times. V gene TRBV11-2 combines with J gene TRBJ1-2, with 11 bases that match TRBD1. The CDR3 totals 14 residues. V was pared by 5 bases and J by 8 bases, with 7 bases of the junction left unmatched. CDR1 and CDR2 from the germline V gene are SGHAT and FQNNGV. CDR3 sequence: CASSRGQGADGYTF. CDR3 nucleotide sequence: TGTGCCAGCAGCCGCGGACAGGGGGCGGACGGCTACACCTTC.

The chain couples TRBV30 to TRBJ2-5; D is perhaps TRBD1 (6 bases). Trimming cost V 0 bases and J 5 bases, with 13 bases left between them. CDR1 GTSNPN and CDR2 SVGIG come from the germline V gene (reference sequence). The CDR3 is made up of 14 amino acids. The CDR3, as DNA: TGTGCCTGGAGTGTAACAGGGCTCTTGGAGACCCAGTACTTC. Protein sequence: CAWSVTGLLETQYF.

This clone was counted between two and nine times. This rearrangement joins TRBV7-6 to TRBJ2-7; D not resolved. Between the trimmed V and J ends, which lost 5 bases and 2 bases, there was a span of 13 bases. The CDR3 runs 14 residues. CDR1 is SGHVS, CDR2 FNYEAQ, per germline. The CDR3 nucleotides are TGTGCCAGCAGCCAAAGACTCGAAACCTACGAGCAGTACTTC. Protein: CASSQRLETYEQYF.

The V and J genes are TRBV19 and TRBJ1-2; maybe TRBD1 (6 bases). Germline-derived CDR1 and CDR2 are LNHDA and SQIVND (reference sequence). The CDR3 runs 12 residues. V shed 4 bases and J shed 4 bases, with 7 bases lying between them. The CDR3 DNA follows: TGTGCCAGTAGTAACAGGGCCTATGGCTACACCTTC. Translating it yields CASSNRAYGYTF.